These T cell receptor beta chains were read from a single sample in a study of shared clonotypes between healthy human individuals. Method: immunoSEQ multiplex PCR; TCRdb's copy keeps in-frame clones and lacks some. The data hold hundreds of thousands of clones, with 98% observed a single time. The sequencing input was naive CD8+ T cells sorted from blood. Receptors originate from a man aged 25 to 40 in good health. The CDR3 runs from the conserved cysteine through the conserved F or W. Fields, in order: CDR3 length, J gene, D gene, clone size, V gene, CDR3 DNA, CDR3 protein. The D gene is left open where the match is weak. Clone sizes are given selectively: once, few, many, or a class where the clone is expanded.

15 | TRBJ1-1 | NA | once | TRBV7-9 | TGTGCCAGCAGCTTAGTGGGGGGCCCGAACACTGAAGCTTTCTTT | CASSLVGGPNTEAFF
16 | TRBJ2-1 | TRBD2 | NA | TRBV9 | TGTGCCAGCAGCGTAGATCCTAGCGGGGATTACAATGAGCAGTTCTTC | CASSVDPSGDYNEQFF
15 | TRBJ1-1 | NA | NA | TRBV5-6 | TGTGCCAGCCGGCCCCCCAGGGGACCGAACACTGAAGCTTTCTTT | CASRPPRGPNTEAFF
15 | TRBJ2-7 | TRBD1 | NA | TRBV5-6 | TGTGCCAGCAGCCCGTTACGCGGACAGGGCAGCGAGCAGTACTTC | CASSPLRGQGSEQYF
17 | TRBJ1-5 | TRBD1 | NA | TRBV19 | TGTGCCAGTAGTATAGGGGACAGATATGATAGCAATCAGCCCCAGCATTTT | CASSIGDRYDSNQPQHF
14 | TRBJ2-7 | NA | NA | TRBV28 | TGTGCCAGCAGTTTCATCGGGACAACCTACGAGCAGTACTTC | CASSFIGTTYEQYF
17 | TRBJ2-6 | TRBD1 | NA | TRBV5-1 | TGCGCCAGCAGAAACGGGACAGGGAACTCTGGGGCCAACGTCCTGACTTTC | CASRNGTGNSGANVLTF
15 | TRBJ2-3 | TRBD1 | NA | TRBV5-1 | TGCGCCAGCAGCCCGGGGACAGCCTTCACAGATACGCAGTATTTT | CASSPGTAFTDTQYF
12 | TRBJ1-2 | TRBD1 | NA | TRBV29-1 | TGCAGCGCCTTGGACAGGGGCCTAGGCTACACCTTC | CSALDRGLGYTF
17 | TRBJ2-7 | TRBD2 | NA | TRBV27 | TGTGCCAGCAGTTTTGGACTAGCGGGAGAATCCTCCTACGAGCAGTACTTC | CASSFGLAGESSYEQYF
14 | TRBJ2-5 | NA | NA | TRBV4-3 | TGCGCCAGCAGCCAAGTGAGCGGAGAAGAGACCCAGTACTTC | CASSQVSGEETQYF
13 | TRBJ2-7 | NA | NA | TRBV7-6 | TGTGCCAGCAGCTTAGAGGATCTTTACGAGCAGTACTTC | CASSLEDLYEQYF
12 | TRBJ2-1 | NA | NA | TRBV7-9 | TGTGCCAGCAGCTTATCATCTCATGAGCAGTTCTTC | CASSLSSHEQFF
16 | TRBJ1-2 | NA | NA | TRBV7-8 | TGTGCCAGCAGCTTAAGAATTTCGGACGGAAACTATGGCTACACCTTC | CASSLRISDGNYGYTF
13 | TRBJ2-7 | TRBD2 | NA | TRBV29-1 | TGCAGCGTTGATGTAGCGGGCTCCTACGAGCAGTACTTC | CSVDVAGSYEQYF
18 | TRBJ2-2 | TRBD2 | once | TRBV7-9 | TGTGCCAGCAGCTTAGCGCTTGGACTAGCGGCCAACACCGGGGAGCTGTTTTTT | CASSLALGLAANTGELFF
14 | TRBJ2-7 | NA | NA | TRBV27 | TGTGCCAGCAGCCGGGGTCCGAAGGGCTACGAGCAGTACTTC | CASSRGPKGYEQYF
13 | TRBJ2-7 | NA | NA | TRBV29-1 | TGCAGCGCCCTGAGTCCGGTTACCTACGAGCAGTACTTC | CSALSPVTYEQYF
13 | TRBJ2-7 | NA | NA | TRBV13 | TGTGCCAGCAGCTTACCAAGGACCCACGAGCAGTACTTC | CASSLPRTHEQYF
15 | TRBJ2-7 | NA | NA | TRBV7-2 | TGTGCCAGCAGCTTAGAGGGGGGAACAGGGTACGAGCAGTACTTC | CASSLEGGTGYEQYF
17 | TRBJ1-3 | NA | once | TRBV1 | TGCACCAGCAGCCAACCTCGACAGGCCTACTCTGGAAACACCATATATTTT | CTSSQPRQAYSGNTIYF
15 | TRBJ2-3 | TRBD1 | NA | TRBV19 | TGTGCCAGTAGGACCGGGACAGGAGGCACAGATACGCAGTATTTT | CASRTGTGGTDTQYF
13 | TRBJ2-1 | NA | NA | TRBV29-1 | TGCAGCGTCACCCAGGTCTCCTACAATGAGCAGTTCTTC | CSVTQVSYNEQFF